The rows below give T cell receptor beta chains drawn from one sample of a study of shared clonotypes between healthy human individuals. This table comes from immunoSEQ multiplex PCR, and its TCRdb copy is limited to in-frame clones, with some not included. The table has 2 million to 2.5 million clones, nearly 97% seen once. Sequenced sample: naive CD4+ T cells sorted from blood. Receptors originate from a man aged 18 to 30 in good health. The CDR3 runs from the conserved cysteine through the conserved F or W. The order of the fields is D gene, clone size, CDR3 length, V gene, J gene, CDR3 protein, CDR3 DNA. A D gene is named only where the DNA matches it firmly. Clone size appears in some rows only: once, few, many, or a class for an expanded clone.

TRBD2,.,16,TRBV7-2,TRBJ2-5,CASSFTSGGPAETQYF,TGTGCCAGCAGCTTTACTAGCGGGGGGCCCGCGGAGACCCAGTACTTC
TRBD2,.,15,TRBV7-8,TRBJ2-3,CASSSPGGTTDTQYF,TGTGCCAGCAGCAGCCCCGGGGGGACCACAGATACGCAGTATTTT
TRBD1,.,16,TRBV30,TRBJ2-7,CAWSVNPGQGQAWQYF,TGTGCCTGGAGTGTCAACCCGGGACAGGGACAGGCTTGGCAGTACTTC
.,once,16,TRBV9,TRBJ2-3,CASSLVGAPDTDTQYF,TGTGCCAGCAGCCTCGTTGGTGCGCCGGATACAGATACGCAGTATTTT
.,.,11,TRBV20-1,TRBJ2-7,CSARGYDEQYF,TGCAGTGCTAGGGGATATGACGAGCAGTACTTC
.,once,14,TRBV6-1,TRBJ2-7,CASMLLGGSYEQYF,TGTGCCAGCATGCTGCTCGGTGGCTCCTACGAGCAGTACTTC
TRBD1,.,15,TRBV4-2,TRBJ1-3,CASSQGQGAGNTIYF,TGTGCCAGCAGCCAAGGACAGGGGGCTGGAAACACCATATATTTT
TRBD1,.,14,TRBV7-2,TRBJ2-7,CASSFLQGAREQYF,TGTGCCAGCAGCTTTCTCCAGGGGGCGAGGGAGCAGTACTTC
.,.,12,TRBV27,TRBJ2-2,CASSLSTGELFF,TGTGCCAGCAGTTTAAGCACCGGGGAGCTGTTTTTT
.,.,16,TRBV4-1,TRBJ1-3,CASSRGGTLSGNTIYF,TGCGCCAGCAGCCGCGGCGGGACGCTGTCTGGAAACACCATATATTTT
.,.,15,TRBV4-3,TRBJ1-2,CASSRTTGSAYGYTF,TGCGCCAGCAGCCGCACGACAGGTTCGGCCTATGGCTACACCTTC
TRBD2,.,18,TRBV5-1,TRBJ2-3,CASSSLATAGGAGDTQYF,TGCGCCAGCAGCTCTCTCGCGACAGCGGGGGGAGCGGGTGATACGCAGTATTTT
.,once,15,TRBV6-1,TRBJ2-3,CASSVDRPSIYTQYF,TGTGCCAGCAGCGTAGACAGGCCCTCCATCTATACGCAGTATTTT
TRBD1,.,14,TRBV6-1,TRBJ2-5,CASRLQGVGETQYF,TGTGCCAGCAGGTTACAGGGGGTGGGAGAGACCCAGTACTTC
.,.,13,TRBV18,TRBJ2-3,CASSRQFTDTQYF,TGTGCCAGCTCACGCCAGTTCACAGATACGCAGTATTTT
.,.,15,TRBV6-1,TRBJ1-5,CATQEDIGNNQPQHF,TGTGCCACCCAGGAGGACATCGGTAATAATCAGCCCCAGCATTTT
.,few,12,TRBV7-9,TRBJ1-5,CASSLVGQPQHF,TGTGCCAGCAGCTTAGTAGGTCAGCCCCAGCATTTT
TRBD2,.,16,TRBV5-1,TRBJ2-3,CASSLGRGAQTDTQYF,TGCGCCAGCAGCTTGGGGCGGGGGGCCCAGACAGATACGCAGTATTTT
.,.,16,TRBV10-3,TRBJ1-1,CAISESLRQGGTEAFF,TGTGCCATCAGTGAGTCGTTGAGGCAGGGCGGCACTGAAGCTTTCTTT
TRBD2,.,16,TRBV18,TRBJ2-1,CASSPLTSGSYNEQFF,TGTGCCAGCTCACCATTGACTAGCGGATCCTACAATGAGCAGTTCTTC
.,.,13,TRBV4-1,TRBJ2-7,CASSQVGGFKQYF,TGCGCCAGCAGCCAAGTTGGAGGTTTCAAGCAGTACTTC
.,.,12,TRBV7-6,TRBJ2-7,CASSLSIYEQYF,TGTGCCAGCAGCTTATCAATCTACGAGCAGTACTTC
TRBD1,.,14,TRBV2,TRBJ2-2,CATLDRVGTGELFF,TGTGCCACCCTAGACAGGGTAGGCACCGGGGAGCTGTTTTTT
.,.,13,TRBV28,TRBJ1-1,CASSLSGNTEAFF,TGTGCCAGCAGTTTATCAGGGAACACTGAAGCTTTCTTT
.,.,15,TRBV7-8,TRBJ1-1,CASSLAGGSNTEAFF,TGTGCCAGCAGCTTAGCGGGCGGATCGAACACTGAAGCTTTCTTT
TRBD1,.,14,TRBV5-4,TRBJ1-4,CASSPGGFGEKLFF,TGTGCCAGCAGCCCAGGGGGGTTCGGTGAAAAACTGTTTTTT
.,.,15,TRBV19,TRBJ2-2,CASSKGSANTGELFF,TGTGCCAGTAGTAAGGGTTCCGCGAACACCGGGGAGCTGTTTTTT
.,.,14,TRBV5-1,TRBJ2-7,CASSLDSISYEQYF,TGCGCCAGCAGCTTGGACAGCATCTCCTACGAGCAGTACTTC
.,.,15,TRBV5-1,TRBJ2-2,CASSELGAKAGELFF,TGCGCCAGCAGCGAGCTGGGGGCTAAGGCCGGGGAGCTGTTTTTT
.,.,13,TRBV19,TRBJ2-7,CASSIRDTGEQYF,TGTGCCAGTAGTATTAGGGACACTGGGGAGCAGTACTTC
TRBD1,.,14,TRBV19,TRBJ2-7,CATRDRDRGYEQYF,TGTGCCACCCGAGACCGGGACAGGGGCTACGAGCAGTACTTC
.,.,15,TRBV7-9,TRBJ2-3,CASSRGAGRTDTQYF,TGTGCCAGCAGCCGAGGGGCAGGGAGAACAGATACGCAGTATTTT
TRBD1,.,16,TRBV7-2,TRBJ1-1,CASSFSRTGPNTEAFF,TGTGCCAGCAGCTTTTCCAGGACAGGGCCGAACACTGAAGCTTTCTTT
.,.,13,TRBV4-1,TRBJ2-1,CASSQDIWREQFF,TGCGCCAGCAGCCAAGATATTTGGCGGGAGCAGTTCTTC
.,.,13,TRBV5-1,TRBJ2-7,CASSFGELYEQYF,TGCGCCAGCAGCTTCGGGGAGCTCTACGAGCAGTACTTC